A single sample gave rise to the 3 T cell receptor beta chains below, sequenced in a study of blood T cell repertoires in COVID-19 (dated by TCRdb to 2018 to 2021). Preparation of the library involved the immunoSEQ multiplex PCR assay. Held by TCRdb, this immuneACCESS table contains in-frame sequences only and omits some clones. Under half of the omission traces to an unresolved V gene where checked; the cause of the rest is unknown. The table for this sample lists approximately 60,000 clones; roughly 92% of them were counted only once. Clones ranked in the top ten supply approximately 2.9% of the sample. The sample taken for sequencing was peripheral blood. Every receptor here comes from a man in his 70s with active COVID-19.

The rearrangement joins TRBV2 to TRBJ1-5, with unresolved D. From germline, CDR1 is SNHLY and CDR2 FYNNEI. The CDR3 contains 16 residues. V shed 4 bases and J shed 0 bases, with 13 bases lying between them. The CDR3: CASSGPRLSSNQPQHF. As DNA, the CDR3 is TGTGCCAGCAGTGGCCCACGACTGAGTAGCAATCAGCCCCAGCATTTT.

The rearrangement uses TRBV5-1 and TRBJ2-5, with 7 positions matching TRBD2. The CDR3 consists of 16 residues. Germline CDR1 SGHRS, CDR2 YFSETQ. The V gene end was trimmed by 3 bases and the J gene end by 1 base; junction bases not matched to a gene: 9. The DNA of the CDR3 is TGCGCCAGCAGCTACCAAGGTTGGGAGGGCCAAGAGACCCAGTACTTC. Translating it yields CASSYQGWEGQETQYF. The complete variable domain, with remaining parts taken from reference TRBV5-1 and TRBJ2-5, reads KAGVTQTPRYLIKTRGQQVTLSCSPISGHRSVSWYQQTPGQGLQFLFEYFSETQRNKGNFPGRFSGRQFSNSRSEMNVSTLELGDSALYLCASSYQGWEGQETQYFGPGTRLLVL.

V is TRBV7-9 and J is TRBJ2-3, with D perhaps matching TRBD2 (5 bases). The CDR3 is 15 amino acids. Trimming cost V 0 bases and J 5 bases, with 12 bases left between them. Germline CDR1 SEHNR, CDR2 FQNEAQ (reference sequence). Here the CDR3 reads CASSLAAAGGDTQYF. Written as DNA, the CDR3 is TGTGCCAGCAGCTTAGCGGCGGCAGGAGGAGATACGCAGTATTTT.